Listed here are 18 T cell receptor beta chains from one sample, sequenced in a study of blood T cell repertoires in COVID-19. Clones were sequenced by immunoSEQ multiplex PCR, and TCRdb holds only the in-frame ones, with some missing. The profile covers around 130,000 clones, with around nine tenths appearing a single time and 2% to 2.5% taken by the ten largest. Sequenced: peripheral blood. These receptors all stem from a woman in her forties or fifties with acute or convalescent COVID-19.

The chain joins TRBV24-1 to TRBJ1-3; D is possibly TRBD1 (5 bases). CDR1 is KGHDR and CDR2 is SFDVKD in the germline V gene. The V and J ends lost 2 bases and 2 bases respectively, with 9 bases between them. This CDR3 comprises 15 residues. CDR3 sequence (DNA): TGTGCCACCAGTGATTCGGGCAGGGCTGGAAACACCATATATTTT. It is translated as CATSDSGRAGNTIYF.

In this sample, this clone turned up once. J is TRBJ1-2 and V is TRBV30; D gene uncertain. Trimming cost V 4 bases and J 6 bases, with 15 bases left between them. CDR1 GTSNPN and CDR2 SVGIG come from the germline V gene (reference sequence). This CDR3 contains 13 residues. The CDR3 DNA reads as TGTGCCTGGACCTCGGGGATGTTACATGGCTACACCTTC. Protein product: CAWTSGMLHGYTF. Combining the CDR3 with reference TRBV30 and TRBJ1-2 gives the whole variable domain SQTIHQWPATLVQPVGSPLSLECTVEGTSNPNLYWYRQAAGRGLQLLFYSVGIGQISSEVPQNLSASRPQDRQFILSSKKLLLSDSGFYLCAWTSGMLHGYTFGSGTRLTVV.

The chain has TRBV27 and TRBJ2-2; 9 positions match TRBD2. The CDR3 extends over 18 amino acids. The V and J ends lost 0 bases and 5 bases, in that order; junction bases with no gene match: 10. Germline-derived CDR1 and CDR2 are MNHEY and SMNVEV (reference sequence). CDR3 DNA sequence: TGTGCCAGCAGTTTATCCCGGCGGGAGGGCCCTTGGACCGGGGAGCTGTTTTTT. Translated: CASSLSRREGPWTGELFF.

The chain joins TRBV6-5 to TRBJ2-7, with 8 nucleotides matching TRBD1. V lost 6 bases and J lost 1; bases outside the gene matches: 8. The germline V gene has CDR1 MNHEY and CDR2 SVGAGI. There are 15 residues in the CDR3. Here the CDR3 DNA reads TGTGCCAGCAGCGCCGGGACAGGAGCGTCCTACGAGCAGTACTTC. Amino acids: CASSAGTGASYEQYF.

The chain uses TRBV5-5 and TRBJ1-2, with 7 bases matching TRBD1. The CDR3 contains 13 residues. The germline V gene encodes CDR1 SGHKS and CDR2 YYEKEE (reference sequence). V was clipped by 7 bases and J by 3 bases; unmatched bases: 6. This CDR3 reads CASLTGQDYGYTF. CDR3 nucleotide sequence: TGTGCCAGCTTGACCGGACAGGACTATGGCTACACCTTC.

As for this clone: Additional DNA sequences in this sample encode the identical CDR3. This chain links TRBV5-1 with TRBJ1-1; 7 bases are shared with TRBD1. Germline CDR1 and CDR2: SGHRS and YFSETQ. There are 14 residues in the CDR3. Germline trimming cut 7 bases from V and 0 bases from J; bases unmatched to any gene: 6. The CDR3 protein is CASREQGLNTEAFF. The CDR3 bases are TGCGCCAGCCGGGAACAGGGGTTGAACACTGAAGCTTTCTTT.

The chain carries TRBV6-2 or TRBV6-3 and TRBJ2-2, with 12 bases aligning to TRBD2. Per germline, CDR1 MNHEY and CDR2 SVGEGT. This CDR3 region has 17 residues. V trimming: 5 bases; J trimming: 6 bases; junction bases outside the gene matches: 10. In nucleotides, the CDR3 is TGTGCCAGCAGTCGCCATCTAGCGGGGGGGCCCCCCGGGGAGCTGTTTTTT. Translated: CASSRHLAGGPPGELFF.

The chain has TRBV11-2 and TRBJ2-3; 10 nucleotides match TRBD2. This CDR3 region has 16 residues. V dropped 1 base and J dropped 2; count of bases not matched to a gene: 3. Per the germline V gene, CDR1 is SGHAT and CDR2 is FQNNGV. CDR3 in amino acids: CASSLGGLASTDTQYF. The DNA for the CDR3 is TGTGCCAGCAGCTTAGGGGGACTAGCGTCCACAGATACGCAGTATTTT.

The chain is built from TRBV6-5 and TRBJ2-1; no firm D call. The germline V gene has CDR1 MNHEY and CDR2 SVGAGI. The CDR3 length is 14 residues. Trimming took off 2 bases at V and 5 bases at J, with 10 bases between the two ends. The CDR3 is CASSYSQANNEQFF. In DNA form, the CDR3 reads TGTGCCAGCAGTTACAGTCAGGCCAACAATGAGCAGTTCTTC.

The DNA of the CDR3 is TGTGCCAGCAGCTTTAACAGGGCGGCACTCAATGAGCAGTTCTTC. This translates into CASSFNRAALNEQFF. The rearrangement joins TRBV11-2 to TRBJ2-1; D may be TRBD1 (6 bases). Germline V CDR1 and CDR2: SGHAT, FQNNGV. This CDR3 is 15 amino acids long. V lost 3 bases and J lost 6, with 15 bases in between.

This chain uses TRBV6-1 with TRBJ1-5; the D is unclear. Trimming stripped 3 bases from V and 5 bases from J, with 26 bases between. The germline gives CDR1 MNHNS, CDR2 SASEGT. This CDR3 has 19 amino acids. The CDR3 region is CASSENQWRVGAIDQPQHF. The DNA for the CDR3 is TGTGCCAGCAGTGAGAATCAGTGGCGGGTTGGAGCCATAGATCAGCCCCAGCATTTT.

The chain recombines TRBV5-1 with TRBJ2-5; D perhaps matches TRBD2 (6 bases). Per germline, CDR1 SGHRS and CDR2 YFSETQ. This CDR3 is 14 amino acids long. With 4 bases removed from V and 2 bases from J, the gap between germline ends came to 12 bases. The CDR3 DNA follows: TGCGCCAGCAGCACGGGACTGAATCAAGAGACCCAGTACTTC. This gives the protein CASSTGLNQETQYF.

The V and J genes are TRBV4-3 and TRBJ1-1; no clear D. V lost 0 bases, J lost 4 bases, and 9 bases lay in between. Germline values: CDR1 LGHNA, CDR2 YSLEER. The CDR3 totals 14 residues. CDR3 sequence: CASSQDRRSTEAFF. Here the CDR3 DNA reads TGCGCCAGCAGCCAAGATAGAAGGAGCACTGAAGCTTTCTTT.

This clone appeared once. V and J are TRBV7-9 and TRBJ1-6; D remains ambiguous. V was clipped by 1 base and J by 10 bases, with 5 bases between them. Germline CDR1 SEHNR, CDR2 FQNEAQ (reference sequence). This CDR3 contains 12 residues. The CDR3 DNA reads TGTGCCAGCAGCTTAGTGGGCTCACCCCTCCACTTT. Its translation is CASSLVGSPLHF.

CDR3 sequence (DNA): TGTGCCTGGACAGGGATGAACACTGAAGCTTTCTTT. Residues: CAWTGMNTEAFF. The genes are TRBV30 and TRBJ1-1; tentatively, D is TRBD1 (5 bases). V was clipped by 4 bases and J by 0 bases, with 6 bases between them. The CDR3 has 12 amino acids. CDR1 is GTSNPN and CDR2 is SVGIG in the germline V gene (reference sequence). The full variable domain, its missing parts supplied by reference TRBV30 and TRBJ1-1, is SQTIHQWPATLVQPVGSPLSLECTVEGTSNPNLYWYRQAAGRGLQLLFYSVGIGQISSEVPQNLSASRPQDRQFILSSKKLLLSDSGFYLCAWTGMNTEAFFGQGTRLTVV.

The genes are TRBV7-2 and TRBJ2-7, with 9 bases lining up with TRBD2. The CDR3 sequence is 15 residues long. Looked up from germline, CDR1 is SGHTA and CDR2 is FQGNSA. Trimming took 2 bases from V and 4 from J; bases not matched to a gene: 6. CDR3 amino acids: CASSLYATSGYEQYF. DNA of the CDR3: TGTGCCAGCAGCTTATACGCGACTAGCGGTTACGAGCAGTACTTC.

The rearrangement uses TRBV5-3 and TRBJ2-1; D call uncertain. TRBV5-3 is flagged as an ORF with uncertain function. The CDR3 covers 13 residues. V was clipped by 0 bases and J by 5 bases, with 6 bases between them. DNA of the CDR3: TGTGCCAGAAGCTTGGTAGCCAACAATGAGCAGTTCTTC. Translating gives CARSLVANNEQFF.

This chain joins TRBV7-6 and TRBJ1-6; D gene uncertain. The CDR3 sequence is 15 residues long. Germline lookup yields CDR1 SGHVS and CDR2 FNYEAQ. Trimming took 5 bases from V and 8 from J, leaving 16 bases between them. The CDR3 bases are TGTGCCAGCAGCGCAGGACGTGCCGGGGATTCACCCCTCCACTTT. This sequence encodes CASSAGRAGDSPLHF.